Sequencing of this TCR beta chain was carried out in a study of blood T cell repertoires in COVID-19. Germline trimming cut 5 bases from V and 0 bases from J; bases unmatched to any gene: 4. The CDR3 length is 15 residues. Germline CDR1 is MDHEN and CDR2 is SYDVKM. Sequenced by immunoSEQ multiplex PCR; TCRdb stores in-frame clones only, minus some. The table has 140,000 or so clones, about 85% seen once. This receptor was taken from a human donor with acute or convalescent COVID-19. The donor label of this sample is uncertain. The genes are TRBV28 and TRBJ1-3, with TRBD1 identical over 7 bases. The source material was peripheral blood. This chain's CDR3 is CASSTGTASGNTIYF. Written as DNA, the CDR3 is TGTGCCAGCAGTACCGGGACAGCCTCTGGAAACACCATATATTTT.